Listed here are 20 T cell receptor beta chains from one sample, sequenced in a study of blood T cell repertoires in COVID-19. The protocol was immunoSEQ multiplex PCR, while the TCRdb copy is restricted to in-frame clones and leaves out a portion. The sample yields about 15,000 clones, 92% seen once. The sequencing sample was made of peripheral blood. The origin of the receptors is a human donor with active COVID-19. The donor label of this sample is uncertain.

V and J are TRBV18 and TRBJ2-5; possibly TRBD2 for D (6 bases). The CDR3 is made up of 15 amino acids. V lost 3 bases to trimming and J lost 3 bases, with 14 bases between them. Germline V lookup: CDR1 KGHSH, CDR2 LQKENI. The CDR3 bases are TGTGCCAGCTCACCTAGCGGAAGGAGAGAAGAGACCCAGTACTTC. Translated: CASSPSGRREETQYF.

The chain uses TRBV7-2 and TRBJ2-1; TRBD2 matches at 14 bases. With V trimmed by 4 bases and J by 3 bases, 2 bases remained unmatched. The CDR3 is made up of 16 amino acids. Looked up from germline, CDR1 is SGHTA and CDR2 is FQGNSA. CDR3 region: CASSSGLAGGYNEQFF. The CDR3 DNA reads TGTGCCAGCAGCTCAGGACTAGCGGGAGGCTACAATGAGCAGTTCTTC.

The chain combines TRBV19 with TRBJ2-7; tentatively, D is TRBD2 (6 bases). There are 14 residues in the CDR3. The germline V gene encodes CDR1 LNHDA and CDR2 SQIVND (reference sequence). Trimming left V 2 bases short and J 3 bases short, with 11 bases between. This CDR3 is CASSISGTGYEQYF. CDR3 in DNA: TGTGCCAGTAGTATATCCGGGACTGGCTACGAGCAGTACTTC.

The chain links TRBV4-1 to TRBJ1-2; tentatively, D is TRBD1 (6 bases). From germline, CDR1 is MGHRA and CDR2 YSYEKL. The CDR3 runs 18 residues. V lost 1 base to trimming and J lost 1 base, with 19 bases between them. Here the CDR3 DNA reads TGCGCCAGCAGCCAAGGCCGGACAGCCCGAGCCCTTAACTATGGCTACACCTTC. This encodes CASSQGRTARALNYGYTF.

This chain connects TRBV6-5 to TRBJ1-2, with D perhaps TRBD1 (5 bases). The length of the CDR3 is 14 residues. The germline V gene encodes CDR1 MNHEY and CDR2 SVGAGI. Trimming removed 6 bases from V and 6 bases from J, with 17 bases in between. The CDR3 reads CASRAPQGSDGYTF. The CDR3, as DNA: TGTGCCAGCAGAGCGCCCCAGGGTTCAGATGGCTACACCTTC.

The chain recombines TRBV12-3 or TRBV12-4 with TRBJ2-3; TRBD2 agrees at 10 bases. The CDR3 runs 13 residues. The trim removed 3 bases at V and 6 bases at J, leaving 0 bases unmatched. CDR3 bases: TGTGCCAGCAGTTTGGGACTAGCGGATACGCAGTATTTT. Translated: CASSLGLADTQYF.

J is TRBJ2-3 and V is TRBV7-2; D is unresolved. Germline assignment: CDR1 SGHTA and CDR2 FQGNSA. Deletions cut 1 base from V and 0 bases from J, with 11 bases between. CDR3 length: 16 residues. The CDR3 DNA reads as TGTGCCAGCAGCTTAGGCCTTTCGCGGAGCACAGATACGCAGTATTTT. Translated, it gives CASSLGLSRSTDTQYF. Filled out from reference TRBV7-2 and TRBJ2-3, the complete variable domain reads GAGVSQSPSNKVTEKGKDVELRCDPISGHTALYWYRQSLGQGLEFLIYFQGNSAPDKSGLPSDRFSAERTGGSVSTLTIQRTQQEDSAVYLCASSLGLSRSTDTQYFGPGTRLTVL.

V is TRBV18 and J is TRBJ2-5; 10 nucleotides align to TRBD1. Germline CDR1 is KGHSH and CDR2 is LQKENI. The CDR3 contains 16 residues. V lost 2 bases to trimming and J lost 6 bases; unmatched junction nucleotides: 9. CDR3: CASSPGETGGKKTQYF. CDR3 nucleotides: TGTGCCAGCTCACCAGGGGAGACAGGGGGCAAGAAGACCCAGTACTTC.

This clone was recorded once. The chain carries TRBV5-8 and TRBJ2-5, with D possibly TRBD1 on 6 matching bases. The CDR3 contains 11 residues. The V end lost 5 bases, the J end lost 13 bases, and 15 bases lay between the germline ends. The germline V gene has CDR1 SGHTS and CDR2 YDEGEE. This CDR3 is CASRNTGSGYF. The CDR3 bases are TGTGCCAGCAGAAATACAGGGTCAGGGTACTTC.

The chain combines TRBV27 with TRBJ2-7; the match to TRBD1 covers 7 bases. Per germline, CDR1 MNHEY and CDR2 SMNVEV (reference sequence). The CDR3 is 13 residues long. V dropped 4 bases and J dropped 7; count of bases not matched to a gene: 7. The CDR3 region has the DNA TGTGCCAGCAGTTCGTACAGGGGTGGGGAGCAGTACTTC. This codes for CASSSYRGGEQYF.

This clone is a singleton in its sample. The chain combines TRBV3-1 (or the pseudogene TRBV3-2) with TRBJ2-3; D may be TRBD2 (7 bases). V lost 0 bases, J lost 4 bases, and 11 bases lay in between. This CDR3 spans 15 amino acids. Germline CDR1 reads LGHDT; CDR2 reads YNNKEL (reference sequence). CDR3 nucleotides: TGTGCCAGCAGCCAAGACCCGGGGGGCTCAGATACGCAGTATTTT. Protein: CASSQDPGGSDTQYF.

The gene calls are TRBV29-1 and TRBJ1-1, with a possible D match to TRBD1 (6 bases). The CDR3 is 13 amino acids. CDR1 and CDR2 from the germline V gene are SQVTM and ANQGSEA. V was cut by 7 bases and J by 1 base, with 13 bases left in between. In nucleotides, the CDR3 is TGCAGCGGCCGACAGGTGACGAACACTGAAGCTTTCTTT. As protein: CSGRQVTNTEAFF.

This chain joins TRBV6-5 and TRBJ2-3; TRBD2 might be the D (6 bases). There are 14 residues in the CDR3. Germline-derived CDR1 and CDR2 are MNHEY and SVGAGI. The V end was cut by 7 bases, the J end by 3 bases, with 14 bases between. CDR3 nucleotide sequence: TGTGCCAGCACTTGGCGGGAAGGGACAGATACGCAGTATTTT. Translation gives CASTWREGTDTQYF.

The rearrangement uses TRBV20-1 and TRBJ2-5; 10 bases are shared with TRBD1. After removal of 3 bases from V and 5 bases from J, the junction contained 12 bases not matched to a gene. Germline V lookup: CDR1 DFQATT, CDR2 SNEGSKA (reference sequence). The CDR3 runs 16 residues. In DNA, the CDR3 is TGCAGTGCTAGTCGGGGGACAGGGGAGTCGCGGGAGACCCAGTACTTC. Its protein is CSASRGTGESRETQYF.

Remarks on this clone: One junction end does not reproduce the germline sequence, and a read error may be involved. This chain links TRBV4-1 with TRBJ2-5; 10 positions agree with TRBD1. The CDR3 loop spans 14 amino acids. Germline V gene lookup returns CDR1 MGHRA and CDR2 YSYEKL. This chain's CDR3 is CTSKQTGGAETQYF. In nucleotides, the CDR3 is TGCACCAGCAAACAGACAGGGGGCGCGGAGACCCAGTACTTC.

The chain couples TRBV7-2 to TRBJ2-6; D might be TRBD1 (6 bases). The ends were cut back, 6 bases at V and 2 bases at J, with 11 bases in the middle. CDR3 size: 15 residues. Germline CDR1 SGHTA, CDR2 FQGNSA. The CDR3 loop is CASSPWTAGANVLTF. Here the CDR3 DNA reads TGTGCCAGCAGTCCTTGGACAGCTGGGGCCAACGTCCTGACTTTC.

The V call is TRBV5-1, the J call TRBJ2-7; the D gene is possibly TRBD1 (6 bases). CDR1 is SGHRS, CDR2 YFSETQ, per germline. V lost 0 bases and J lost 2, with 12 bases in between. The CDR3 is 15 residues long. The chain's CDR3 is CASSLAGTSAYEQYF. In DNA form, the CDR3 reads TGCGCCAGCAGCTTGGCCGGGACATCGGCCTACGAGCAGTACTTC.

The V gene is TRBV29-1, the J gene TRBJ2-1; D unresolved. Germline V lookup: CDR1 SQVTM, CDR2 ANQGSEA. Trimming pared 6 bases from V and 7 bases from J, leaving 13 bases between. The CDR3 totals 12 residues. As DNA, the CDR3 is TGCAGCGTCGCCAGTCCCGGGAATGAGCAGTTCTTC. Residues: CSVASPGNEQFF.

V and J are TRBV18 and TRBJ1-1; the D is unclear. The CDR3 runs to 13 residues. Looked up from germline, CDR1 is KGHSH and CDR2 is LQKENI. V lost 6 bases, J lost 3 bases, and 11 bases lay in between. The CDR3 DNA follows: TGTGCCAGCTCCGCGGGGAGGGACACTGAAGCTTTCTTT. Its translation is CASSAGRDTEAFF.

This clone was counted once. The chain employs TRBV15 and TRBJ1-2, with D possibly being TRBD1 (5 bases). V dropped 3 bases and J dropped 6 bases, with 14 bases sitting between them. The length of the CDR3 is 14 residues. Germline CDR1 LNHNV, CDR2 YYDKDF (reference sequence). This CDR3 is CATSSRTSGHGYTF. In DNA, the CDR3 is TGTGCCACCAGCAGCCGGACAAGTGGACATGGCTACACCTTC.